Following are 24 T cell receptor beta chains from one sample sequenced in a study of blood T cell repertoires in COVID-19. Clones were read by immunoSEQ multiplex PCR, and TCRdb kept only the in-frame ones, dropping some. The data hold around 86,000 clones, with roughly 85% observed a single time. The sample consisted of peripheral blood. Receptors were obtained from a man older than 75 with acute or convalescent COVID-19.

This clone was observed a handful of times. This chain links TRBV20-1 with TRBJ1-1, with unresolved D. This CDR3 has 15 residues. CDR1 is DFQATT, CDR2 SNEGSKA, per germline (reference sequence). V lost 3 bases, J lost 0 bases, and 14 bases lay in between. The CDR3 loop is CSASNFFGMNTEAFF. The CDR3 nucleotides are TGCAGTGCTAGTAACTTTTTTGGTATGAACACTGAAGCTTTCTTT.

The rearrangement links TRBV11-1 to TRBJ1-1; D possibly corresponds to TRBD1 (5 bases). CDR3 length: 14 amino acids. Trimming removed 2 bases from V and 1 base from J, with 8 bases in between. CDR1 is SGHAT, CDR2 FQDESV, per germline (reference sequence). CDR3 sequence (DNA): TGTGCCAGCAGCTTAAGGACACAGAACACTGAAGCTTTCTTT. It codes for CASSLRTQNTEAFF.

CDR3 protein: CASSLAPLKAEALYGYTF. The CDR3 DNA sequence: TGCGCCAGCAGCTTGGCCCCGTTGAAAGCAGAGGCCCTCTATGGCTACACCTTC. The chain combines TRBV5-1 with TRBJ1-2; no firm D call. Germline lookup yields CDR1 SGHRS and CDR2 YFSETQ. The CDR3 covers 18 residues. V lost 0 bases, J lost 4 bases, and 22 bases lay in between.

The J gene is TRBJ2-5, the V gene TRBV7-3, with 7 positions matching TRBD1. This CDR3 is 13 amino acids long. CDR1 and CDR2 from the germline V gene are SGHTA and FQGTGA. V lost 4 bases, J lost 7 bases, and 6 bases stayed unmatched. CDR3 in DNA: TGTGCCAGCAGCTCCGGGACAGCAGGGACCCAGTACTTC. Protein product: CASSSGTAGTQYF.

V is TRBV6-5 and J is TRBJ2-5; 7 positions agree with TRBD2. CDR3 size: 13 residues. Per the germline V gene, CDR1 is MNHEY and CDR2 is SVGAGI. The junction had 4 bases not matched to a gene; V was cut back by 4 bases and J by 5 bases. CDR3 sequence reads: CASSSSGRETQYF. The DNA for the CDR3 is TGTGCCAGCAGTTCTAGCGGTCGGGAGACCCAGTACTTC.

The chain combines TRBV6-5 with TRBJ2-7, with a possible D match to TRBD2 (7 bases). Trimming pared 5 bases from V and 7 bases from J, leaving 18 bases between. The CDR3 consists of 14 residues. Germline V gene data show CDR1 as MNHEY and CDR2 as SVGAGI. CDR3 amino acids: CASSPNGGQGEQYF. DNA of the CDR3: TGTGCCAGCAGTCCAAACGGGGGGCAGGGGGAGCAGTACTTC.

The chain carries TRBV24-1 and TRBJ1-4; tentatively, D is TRBD1 (5 bases). V lost 7 bases and J lost 4, with 9 bases in between. Germline CDR1 reads KGHDR; CDR2 reads SFDVKD. The CDR3 covers 13 residues. The CDR3 sequence: CATSDSFNEKLFF. Here the CDR3 DNA reads TGTGCCACCAGCGACAGTTTTAATGAAAAACTGTTTTTT.

The chain links TRBV7-9 to TRBJ2-1; 7 nucleotides agree with TRBD1. J gave up 1 base and V 3 bases, and 3 bases lay outside the gene matches. The germline V gene encodes CDR1 SEHNR and CDR2 FQNEAQ (reference sequence). The CDR3 runs to 15 residues. CDR3 residues: CASSFPGGSYNEQFF. CDR3 nucleotide sequence: TGTGCCAGCAGCTTTCCAGGGGGATCCTACAATGAGCAGTTCTTC. Supplemented by reference TRBV7-9 and TRBJ2-1, the full variable domain reads DTGVSQNPRHKITKRGQNVTFRCDPISEHNRLYWYRQTLGQGPEFLTYFQNEAQLEKSRLLSDRFSAERPKGSFSTLEIQRTEQGDSAMYLCASSFPGGSYNEQFFGPGTRLTVL.

This clone was seen just once. The rearrangement joins TRBV4-2 to TRBJ1-2; a weak D match, TRBD1 (5 bases). V lost 0 bases and J 8 bases, leaving 13 bases between the germline ends. In germline, CDR1 is LGHNA, CDR2 YNFKEQ. The CDR3 consists of 14 residues. The CDR3 nucleotides are TGTGCCAGCAGCCAAGAAGGGACCGGGGGGGGCTACACCTTC. Protein sequence: CASSQEGTGGGYTF.

The chain is built from TRBV28 and TRBJ2-3; 8 nucleotides align to TRBD1. V was clipped by 4 bases and J by 1 base; unmatched bases: 7. Germline V gene lookup returns CDR1 MDHEN and CDR2 SYDVKM. The CDR3 length is 16 residues. The CDR3 bases are TGTGCCAGCAGTTCCCCAGGGGGCCGGGGCACAGATACGCAGTATTTT. It encodes CASSSPGGRGTDTQYF.

J is TRBJ2-3 and V is TRBV9, with 10 bases fitting TRBD2. Trimming took 1 base from V and 0 from J; bases not matched to a gene: 8. The CDR3 has 18 amino acids. In germline, CDR1 is SGDLS, CDR2 YYNGEE. CDR3 DNA sequence: TGTGCCAGCAGCGTAACGAAAGGGACTAGCGTTAGCACAGATACGCAGTATTTT. Translated, it gives CASSVTKGTSVSTDTQYF.

The chain combines TRBV20-1 with TRBJ1-5, with D tentatively TRBD1 (5 bases). Germline lookup yields CDR1 DFQATT and CDR2 SNEGSKA (reference sequence). CDR3 length: 15 amino acids. V was clipped by 3 bases and J by 4 bases, with 16 bases between them. The CDR3 DNA is TGCAGTGCTAGTCTTGGGCGGACACTAAATCAGCCCCAGCATTTT. Its protein is CSASLGRTLNQPQHF.

This sequence joins TRBV5-1 and TRBJ1-1; possibly TRBD1 for D (6 bases). V dropped 5 bases and J dropped 2 bases, with 13 bases sitting between them. The CDR3 runs to 14 residues. CDR1 and CDR2 from the germline V gene are SGHRS and YFSETQ. DNA of the CDR3: TGCGCCAGCAGGCCAACAGGGCCCAACACTGAAGCTTTCTTT. Its translation: CASRPTGPNTEAFF.

This chain connects TRBV28 to TRBJ2-5; 10 bases align to TRBD2. The CDR3 has 17 residues. Per germline, CDR1 MDHEN and CDR2 SYDVKM. V dropped 6 bases and J dropped 4; count of bases not matched to a gene: 14. The CDR3 protein is CASSPWGSSGSRETQYF. In DNA, the CDR3 is TGTGCCAGCAGCCCTTGGGGGTCTAGCGGGAGTAGAGAGACCCAGTACTTC.

CDR3 DNA: TGTGCCAGTAGTATAACGGGACAGGGCTCCTACGAGCAGTACTTC. Encoded protein: CASSITGQGSYEQYF. This chain joins TRBV19 and TRBJ2-7; 9 bases line up with TRBD1. The CDR3 length is 15 residues. The J segment lost 0 bases and the V segment lost 2 bases, leaving 2 bases of the junction unmatched. Germline loops: CDR1 LNHDA, CDR2 SQIVND (reference sequence).

V gene TRBV12-5 combines with J gene TRBJ1-3; no reliable D call. Trimming stripped 8 bases from V and 3 bases from J, with 14 bases between. Germline-derived CDR1 and CDR2 are LGHNT and FRNRAP. CDR3 length: 14 amino acids. The CDR3 bases are TGTGCTAGTAGACCAACCCGAGGTGGAAACACCATATATTTT. Translated: CASRPTRGGNTIYF.

The chain combines TRBV2 with TRBJ2-5; the match to TRBD2 covers 14 bases. Germline V gene lookup returns CDR1 SNHLY and CDR2 FYNNEI. The CDR3 has 15 amino acids. V was clipped by 8 bases and J by 4 bases; unmatched bases: 6. The DNA for the CDR3 is TGTGCCAGCTTAGGGACTAGCGGGAGTCCAGAGACCCAGTACTTC. This codes for CASLGTSGSPETQYF.

This chain uses TRBV19 with TRBJ2-1; 8 bases match TRBD2. Germline CDR1 reads LNHDA; CDR2 reads SQIVND (reference sequence). Unmatched junction bases numbered 8, after V lost 6 bases and J lost 4 bases. CDR3 length: 15 amino acids. DNA for the CDR3: TGTGCCAGTAGGCCTCCCGGACTAGCTTACAATGAGCAGTTCTTC. This encodes CASRPPGLAYNEQFF.

This clone was counted a single time. V usage is TRBV3-1 (or the pseudogene TRBV3-2) and J usage is TRBJ1-2; 10 positions match TRBD1. CDR1 is LGHDT and CDR2 is YNNKEL in the germline V gene (reference sequence). The CDR3 is 16 residues long. V shed 4 bases, J shed 1 base, and the junction held 6 bases outside the gene matches. The CDR3 spells CASSRDRDRGNYGYTF. Written as DNA, the CDR3 is TGTGCCAGCAGCCGGGACAGGGACAGGGGTAACTATGGCTACACCTTC.

The chain uses TRBV18 and TRBJ2-1, with TRBD2 matching over 11 bases. CDR1 and CDR2 from the germline V gene are KGHSH and LQKENI. This CDR3 has 15 amino acids. Trimming removed 2 bases from V and 7 bases from J; junction bases left unmatched: 4. Written as DNA, the CDR3 is TGTGCCAGCTCACCAGCGACTAGCGGGATGAATGAGCAGTTCTTC. Translation gives CASSPATSGMNEQFF.

The rearrangement joins TRBV9 to TRBJ1-2; tentatively, D is TRBD1 (5 bases). V lost 0 bases and J lost 0, with 12 bases in between. CDR1 and CDR2 (germline): SGDLS, YYNGEE. CDR3 size: 16 residues. CDR3 in amino acids: CASSVGVSGSNYGYTF. CDR3 bases: TGTGCCAGCAGCGTAGGCGTCTCAGGGTCTAACTATGGCTACACCTTC.

V is TRBV14 and J is TRBJ2-7, with 7 positions matching TRBD1. Germline values: CDR1 SGHDN, CDR2 FVKESK. This CDR3 has 15 amino acids. V was clipped by 0 bases and J by 3 bases; unmatched bases: 5. The CDR3 spells CASSQDVGQSYEQYF. DNA of the CDR3: TGTGCCAGCAGCCAAGATGTGGGACAGAGCTACGAGCAGTACTTC.

In this sample, this clone turned up a few times. Here the CDR3 DNA reads TGTGCCAGCAGTTACTCGACCGATCAGGGTTACGCTGGAAACACCATATATTTT. Amino acids: CASSYSTDQGYAGNTIYF. The chain employs TRBV6-2 or TRBV6-3 and TRBJ1-3; possibly TRBD1 for D (5 bases). Germline loops: CDR1 MNHEY, CDR2 SVGEGT. The V and J ends lost 0 bases and 2 bases respectively, with 17 bases between them. There are 18 residues in the CDR3.

Worth noting for this clone: The junction and the germline gene differ at one end; a read error may be behind it. The V and J genes are TRBV19 and TRBJ2-7, with D perhaps matching TRBD2 (6 bases). The CDR3 runs to 11 residues. Germline V gene sequence: CDR1 LNHDA, CDR2 SQIVND (reference sequence). The CDR3 DNA reads as TGTGCCAGTAGTACTCAAGGAGGGGTTCACTTC. This encodes CASSTQGGVHF.